The clone carrying this T cell receptor (beta chain) appeared many times. This entry is derived from a study of CD8 T cells in ankylosing spondylitis. Making use of molecular barcodes, quantitative 5'-RACE generated TCR beta libraries. Using its own MiXCR run on the 5' RACE reads, TCRdb lists one record per CDR3 protein. The data hold approximately 100,000 distinct CDR3 sequences, with about 8% observed a single time. The sequenced sample consisted of blood, either unsorted or a sorted T cell fraction (not recorded which). This sequence originates from a male donor with ankylosing spondylitis or in good health (not recorded which).

DNA for the CDR3: TGTGCCAGCAGCCACCTGGACCGAGAGGCAGATACGCAGTATTTT. Translated: CASSHLDREADTQYF. J is TRBJ2-3 and V is TRBV4-2; D gene unclear. The CDR3 sequence is 15 residues long. V dropped 3 bases and J dropped 4 bases, with 14 bases sitting between them. From germline, CDR1 is LGHNA and CDR2 YNFKEQ.